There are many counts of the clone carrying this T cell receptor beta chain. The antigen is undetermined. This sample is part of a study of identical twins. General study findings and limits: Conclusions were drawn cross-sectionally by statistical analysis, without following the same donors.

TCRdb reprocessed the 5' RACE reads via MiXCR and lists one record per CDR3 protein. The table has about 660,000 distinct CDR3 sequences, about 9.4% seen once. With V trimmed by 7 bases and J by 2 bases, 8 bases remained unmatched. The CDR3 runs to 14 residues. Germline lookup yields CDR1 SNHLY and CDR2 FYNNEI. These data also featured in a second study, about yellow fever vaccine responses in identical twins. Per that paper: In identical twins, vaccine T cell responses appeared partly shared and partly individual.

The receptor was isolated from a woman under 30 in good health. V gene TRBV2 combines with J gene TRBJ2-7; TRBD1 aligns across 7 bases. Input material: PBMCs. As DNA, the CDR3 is TGTGCCAGCAAAGGACAGGCGGCTACCTACGAGCAGTACTTC. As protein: CASKGQAATYEQYF.